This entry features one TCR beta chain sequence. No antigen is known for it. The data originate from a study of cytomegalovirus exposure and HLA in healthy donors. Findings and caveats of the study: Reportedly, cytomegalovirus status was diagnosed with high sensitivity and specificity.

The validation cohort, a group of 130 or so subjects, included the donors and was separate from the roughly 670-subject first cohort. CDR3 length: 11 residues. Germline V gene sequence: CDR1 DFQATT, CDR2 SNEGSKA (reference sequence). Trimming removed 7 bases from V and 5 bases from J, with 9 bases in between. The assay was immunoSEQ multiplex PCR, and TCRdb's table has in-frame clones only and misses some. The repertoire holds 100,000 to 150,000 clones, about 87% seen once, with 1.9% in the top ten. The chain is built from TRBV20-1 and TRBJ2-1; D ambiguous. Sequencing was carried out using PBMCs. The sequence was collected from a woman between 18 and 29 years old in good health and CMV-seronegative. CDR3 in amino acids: CSGADNNEQFF. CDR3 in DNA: TGCAGTGGGGCAGATAACAATGAGCAGTTCTTC.